The sequence of this T cell receptor (beta chain) was determined in a study of neurological immune-mediated disorders. Study-wide results and caveats: No CDR3 amino acid sequences recurred among expanded clones across subjects, suggesting private repertoires in all groups. It was HTLV-1-associated myelopathy that showed the most TCR clonal expansion, while multiple sclerosis showed the least, falling below healthy controls.

The CDR3 is 16 amino acids. V was clipped by 4 bases and J by 7 bases, with 23 bases between them. From germline, CDR1 is SGHRS and CDR2 YFSETQ. This clonotype showed up many times. Its specificity is not known. The cDNA was synthesized by 5'RACE incorporating 10-nucleotide random UMIs. TCRdb processed the 5' RACE reads anew with MiXCR; each CDR3 protein has one entry. Of fewer than 80,000 distinct CDR3 sequences in the sample, under 5.5% were seen once. The receptor's source is a woman between 45 and 65 years old with multiple sclerosis. The sample was PBMCs. The chain carries TRBV5-1 and TRBJ2-5; D is undetermined. For the CDR3, the DNA is TGCGCCAGCAGCATGGTTGATTTGGACGGTTCTCGGACCCAGTACTTC. Protein: CASSMVDLDGSRTQYF. The whole variable domain, remainder taken from reference TRBV5-1 and TRBJ2-5, is KAGVTQTPRYLIKTRGQQVTLSCSPISGHRSVSWYQQTPGQGLQFLFEYFSETQRNKGNFPGRFSGRQFSNSRSEMNVSTLELGDSALYLCASSMVDLDGSRTQYFGPGTRLLVL.